The clone carrying this T cell receptor (beta chain) was counted a few times. Its antigen is unknown. The record originates from a study of T-cell memory formation after mild COVID-19. TCR alpha and TCR beta cDNA libraries carrying sample barcodes and UMIs were produced by 5'RACE using constant-segment primers. TCRdb reprocessed the 5' RACE reads with MiXCR, giving one entry per CDR3 protein. The sample holds about 440,000 distinct CDR3 sequences, over 15% seen once. The CDR3 sequence is 17 residues long. CDR1 is SEHNR, CDR2 FQNEAQ, per germline (reference sequence). V was pared by 4 bases and J by 5 bases, with 13 bases of the junction left unmatched. Study outcomes and limitations: The study found balanced CD4/CD8 in clones contracting day 15 to 85 and a CD4+ lean in later expanders.

The chain links TRBV7-9 to TRBJ1-1; 10 nucleotides align to TRBD1. The origin of this receptor is an adult woman who had mild COVID-19 (a few samples of this study predate the infection). Cell type and time point are not known. The sequencing input was PBMCs or a T cell subset sorted from them (not recorded which). In nucleotides, the CDR3 is TGTGCCAGCAGCTCTTCCGGGACAGGGGTTGGATGGACTGAAGCTTTCTTT. Protein sequence: CASSSSGTGVGWTEAFF.